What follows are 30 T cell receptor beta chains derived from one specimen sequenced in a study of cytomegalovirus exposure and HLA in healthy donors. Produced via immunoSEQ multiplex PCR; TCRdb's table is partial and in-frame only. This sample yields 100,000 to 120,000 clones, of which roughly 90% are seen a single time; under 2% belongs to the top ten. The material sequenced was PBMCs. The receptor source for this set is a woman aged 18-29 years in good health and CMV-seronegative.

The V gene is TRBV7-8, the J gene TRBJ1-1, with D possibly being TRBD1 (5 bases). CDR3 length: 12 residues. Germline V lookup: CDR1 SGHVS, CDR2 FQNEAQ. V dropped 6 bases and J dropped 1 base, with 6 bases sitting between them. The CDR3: CASSRGNTEAFF. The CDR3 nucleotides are TGTGCCAGCAGTAGGGGGAACACTGAAGCTTTCTTT.

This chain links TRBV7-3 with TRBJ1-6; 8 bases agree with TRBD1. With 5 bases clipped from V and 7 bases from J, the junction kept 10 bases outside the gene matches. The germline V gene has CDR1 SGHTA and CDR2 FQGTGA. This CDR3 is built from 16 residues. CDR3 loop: CASSLQNRGLNSPLHF. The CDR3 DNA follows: TGTGCCAGCAGCCTACAGAACAGGGGGTTGAATTCACCCCTCCACTTT.

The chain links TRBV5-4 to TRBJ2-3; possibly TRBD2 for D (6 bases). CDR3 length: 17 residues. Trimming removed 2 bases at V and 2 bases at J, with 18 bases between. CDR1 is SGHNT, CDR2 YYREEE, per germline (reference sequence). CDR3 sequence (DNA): TGTGCCAGCAGCTTCCGGGGGTTTAGTCGGGACACAGATACGCAGTATTTT. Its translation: CASSFRGFSRDTDTQYF. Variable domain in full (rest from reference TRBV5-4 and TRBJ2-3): ETGVTQSPTHLIKTRGQQVTLRCSSQSGHNTVSWYQQALGQGPQFIFQYYREEENGRGNFPPRFSGLQFPNYSSELNVNALELDDSALYLCASSFRGFSRDTDTQYFGPGTRLTVL.

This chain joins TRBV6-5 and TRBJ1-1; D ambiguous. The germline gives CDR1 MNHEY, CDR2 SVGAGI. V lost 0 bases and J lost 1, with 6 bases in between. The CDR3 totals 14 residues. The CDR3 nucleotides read TGTGCCAGCAGTTACTCTCCAGGGAACACTGAAGCTTTCTTT. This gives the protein CASSYSPGNTEAFF.

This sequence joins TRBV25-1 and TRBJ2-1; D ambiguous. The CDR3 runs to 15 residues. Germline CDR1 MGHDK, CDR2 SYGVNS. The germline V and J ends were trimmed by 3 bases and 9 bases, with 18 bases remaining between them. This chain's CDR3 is CASSDPGRPLAEQFF. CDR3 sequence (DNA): TGTGCCAGCAGTGACCCCGGCAGACCGTTAGCTGAGCAGTTCTTC.

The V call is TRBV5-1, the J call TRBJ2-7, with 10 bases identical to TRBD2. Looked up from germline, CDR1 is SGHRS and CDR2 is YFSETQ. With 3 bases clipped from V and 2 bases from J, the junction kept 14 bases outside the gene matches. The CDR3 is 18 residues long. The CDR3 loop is CASSWSLAGAGTPYEQYF. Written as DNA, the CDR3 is TGCGCCAGCAGCTGGTCGCTAGCGGGAGCAGGGACCCCCTACGAGCAGTACTTC. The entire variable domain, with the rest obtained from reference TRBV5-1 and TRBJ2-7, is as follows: KAGVTQTPRYLIKTRGQQVTLSCSPISGHRSVSWYQQTPGQGLQFLFEYFSETQRNKGNFPGRFSGRQFSNSRSEMNVSTLELGDSALYLCASSWSLAGAGTPYEQYFGPGTRLTVT.

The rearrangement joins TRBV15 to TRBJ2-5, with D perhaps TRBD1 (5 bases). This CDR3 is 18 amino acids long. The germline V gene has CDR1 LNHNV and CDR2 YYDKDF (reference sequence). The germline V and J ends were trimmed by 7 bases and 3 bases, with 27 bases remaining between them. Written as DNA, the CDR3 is TGTGCCACCAACCCACCTTACCCCCTCCGAGGCAGGGAAGAGACCCAGTACTTC. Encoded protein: CATNPPYPLRGREETQYF.

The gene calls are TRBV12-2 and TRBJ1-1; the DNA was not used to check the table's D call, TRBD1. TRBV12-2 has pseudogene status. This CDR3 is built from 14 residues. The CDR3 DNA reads TGTGCAAGTCGCTTAAGGGCACAGGGGGCAAAAGCTTTCTTT. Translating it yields CASRLRAQGAKAFF.

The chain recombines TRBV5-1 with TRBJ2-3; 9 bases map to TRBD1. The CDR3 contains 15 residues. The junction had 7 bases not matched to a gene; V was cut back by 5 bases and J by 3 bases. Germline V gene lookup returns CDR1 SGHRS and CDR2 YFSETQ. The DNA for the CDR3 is TGCGCCAGCAGTAAAGACAGGGGGGATACAGATACGCAGTATTTT. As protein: CASSKDRGDTDTQYF.

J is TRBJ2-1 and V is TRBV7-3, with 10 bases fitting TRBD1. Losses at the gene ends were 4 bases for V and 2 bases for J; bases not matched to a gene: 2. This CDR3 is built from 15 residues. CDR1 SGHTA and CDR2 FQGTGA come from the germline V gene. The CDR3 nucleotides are TGTGCCAGCAGCTCGGGACAGGGGCCCTACAATGAGCAGTTCTTC. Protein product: CASSSGQGPYNEQFF.

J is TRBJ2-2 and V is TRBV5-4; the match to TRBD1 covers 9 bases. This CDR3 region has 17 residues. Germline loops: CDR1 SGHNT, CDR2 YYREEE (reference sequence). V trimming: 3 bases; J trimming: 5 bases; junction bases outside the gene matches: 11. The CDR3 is CASSWQPGQGNTGELFF. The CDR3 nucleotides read TGTGCCAGCAGCTGGCAACCGGGACAGGGTAATACCGGGGAGCTGTTTTTT. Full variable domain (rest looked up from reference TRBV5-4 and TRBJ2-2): ETGVTQSPTHLIKTRGQQVTLRCSSQSGHNTVSWYQQALGQGPQFIFQYYREEENGRGNFPPRFSGLQFPNYSSELNVNALELDDSALYLCASSWQPGQGNTGELFFGEGSRLTVL.

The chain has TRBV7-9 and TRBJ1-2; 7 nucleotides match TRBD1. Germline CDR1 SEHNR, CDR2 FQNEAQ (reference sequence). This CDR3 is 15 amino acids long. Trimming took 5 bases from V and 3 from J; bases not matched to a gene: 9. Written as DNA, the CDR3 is TGTGCCAGCAGCCTAAGGCAAGGGGGCGACTATGGCTACACCTTC. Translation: CASSLRQGGDYGYTF.

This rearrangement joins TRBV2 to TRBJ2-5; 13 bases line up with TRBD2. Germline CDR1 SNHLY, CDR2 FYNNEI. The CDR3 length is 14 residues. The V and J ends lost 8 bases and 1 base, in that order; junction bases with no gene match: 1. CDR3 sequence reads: CASRLAGGQETQYF. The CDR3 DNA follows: TGTGCCAGCCGACTAGCGGGGGGCCAAGAGACCCAGTACTTC.

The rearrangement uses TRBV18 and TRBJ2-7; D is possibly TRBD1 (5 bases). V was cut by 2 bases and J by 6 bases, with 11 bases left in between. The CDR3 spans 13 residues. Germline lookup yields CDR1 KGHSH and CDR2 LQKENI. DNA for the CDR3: TGTGCCAGCTCACCAGCCAGGGAAGTCGAGCAGTACTTC. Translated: CASSPAREVEQYF.

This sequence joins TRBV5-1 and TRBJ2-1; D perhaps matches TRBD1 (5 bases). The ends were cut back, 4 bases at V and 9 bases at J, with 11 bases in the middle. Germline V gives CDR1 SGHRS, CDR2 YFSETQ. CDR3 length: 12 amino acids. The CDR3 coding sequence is TGCGCCAGCAGCCTGCGAAGGGGTGAGCAGTTCTTC. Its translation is CASSLRRGEQFF.

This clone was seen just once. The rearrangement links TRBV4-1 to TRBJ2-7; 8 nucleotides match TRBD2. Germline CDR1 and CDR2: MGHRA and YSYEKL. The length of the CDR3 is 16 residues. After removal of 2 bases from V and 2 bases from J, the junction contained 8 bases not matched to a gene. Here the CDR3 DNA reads TGCGCCAGCAGCCAACTTGAGACGGGGGGGACCTACGAGCAGTACTTC. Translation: CASSQLETGGTYEQYF.

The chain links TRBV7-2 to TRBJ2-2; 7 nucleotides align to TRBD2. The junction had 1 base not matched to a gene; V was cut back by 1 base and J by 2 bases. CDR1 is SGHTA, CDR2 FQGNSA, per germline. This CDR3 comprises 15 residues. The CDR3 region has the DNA TGTGCCAGCAGCTTAGGCGGGAGCAACACCGGGGAGCTGTTTTTT. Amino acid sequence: CASSLGGSNTGELFF.

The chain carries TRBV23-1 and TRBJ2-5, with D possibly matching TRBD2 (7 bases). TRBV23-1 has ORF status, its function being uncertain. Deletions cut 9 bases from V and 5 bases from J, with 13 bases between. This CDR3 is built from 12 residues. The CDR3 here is CASGGGLETQYF. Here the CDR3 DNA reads TGCGCCAGTGGGGGGGGGCTGGAGACCCAGTACTTC.

CDR3: CASSQDVATAYNEQFF. The CDR3 DNA reads TGTGCCAGCAGCCAAGATGTAGCGACGGCCTACAATGAGCAGTTCTTC. The rearrangement links TRBV4-2 to TRBJ2-1, with D possibly matching TRBD2 (5 bases). Trimming cost V 0 bases and J 2 bases, with 11 bases left between them. CDR3 length equals 16 residues. From germline, CDR1 is LGHNA and CDR2 YNFKEQ.

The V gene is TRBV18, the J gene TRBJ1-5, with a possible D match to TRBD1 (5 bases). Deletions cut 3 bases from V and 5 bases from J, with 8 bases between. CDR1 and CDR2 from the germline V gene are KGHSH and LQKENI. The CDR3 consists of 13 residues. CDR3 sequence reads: CASSPEGHQPQHF. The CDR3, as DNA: TGTGCCAGCTCACCGGAGGGACATCAGCCCCAGCATTTT. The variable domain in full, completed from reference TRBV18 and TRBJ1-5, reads NAGVMQNPRHLVRRRGQEARLRCSPMKGHSHVYWYRQLPEEGLKFMVYLQKENIIDESGMPKERFSAEFPKEGPSILRIQQVVRGDSAAYFCASSPEGHQPQHFGDGTRLSIL.

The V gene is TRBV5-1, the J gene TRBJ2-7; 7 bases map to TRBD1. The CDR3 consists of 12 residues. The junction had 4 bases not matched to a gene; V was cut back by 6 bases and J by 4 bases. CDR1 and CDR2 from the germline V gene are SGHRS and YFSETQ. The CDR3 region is CASTSGGYEQYF. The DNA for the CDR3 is TGCGCCAGCACCTCAGGGGGATACGAGCAGTACTTC.

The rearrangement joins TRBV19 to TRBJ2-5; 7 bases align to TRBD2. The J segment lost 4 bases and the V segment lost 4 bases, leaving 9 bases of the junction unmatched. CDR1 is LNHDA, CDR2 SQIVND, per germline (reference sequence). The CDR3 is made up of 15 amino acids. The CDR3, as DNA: TGTGCCAGTAGTACGGGGACTACCAACATAGAGACCCAGTACTTC. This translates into CASSTGTTNIETQYF.

Here the CDR3 reads CASSTGLPSLNSNQPQHF. The DNA for the CDR3 is TGTGCCAGTAGTACTGGACTTCCAAGTCTCAATAGCAATCAGCCCCAGCATTTT. The chain has TRBV19 and TRBJ1-5; D is uncertain. The V gene lost 4 bases and the J gene lost 0 bases, with 19 bases spanning the gap. Germline V gene lookup returns CDR1 LNHDA and CDR2 SQIVND (reference sequence). The CDR3 extends over 18 amino acids. The whole variable domain, filled in from reference TRBV19 and TRBJ1-5, reads DGGITQSPKYLFRKEGQNVTLSCEQNLNHDAMYWYRQDPGQGLRLIYYSQIVNDFQKGDIAEGYSVSREKKESFPLTVTSAQKNPTAFYLCASSTGLPSLNSNQPQHFGDGTRLSIL.

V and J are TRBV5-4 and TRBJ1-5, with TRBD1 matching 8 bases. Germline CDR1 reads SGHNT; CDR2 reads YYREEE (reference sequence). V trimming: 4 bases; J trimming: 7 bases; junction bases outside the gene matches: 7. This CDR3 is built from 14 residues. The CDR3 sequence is CASSPGQGGQPQHF. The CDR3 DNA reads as TGTGCCAGCAGCCCAGGACAGGGAGGGCAGCCCCAGCATTTT.

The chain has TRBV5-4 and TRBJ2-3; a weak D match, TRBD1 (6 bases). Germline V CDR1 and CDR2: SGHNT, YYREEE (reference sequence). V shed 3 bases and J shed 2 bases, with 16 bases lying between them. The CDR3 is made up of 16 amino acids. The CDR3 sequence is CASSSEKGVITDTQYF. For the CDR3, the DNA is TGTGCCAGCAGCTCTGAGAAGGGGGTAATCACAGATACGCAGTATTTT. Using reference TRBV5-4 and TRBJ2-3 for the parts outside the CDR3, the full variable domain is ETGVTQSPTHLIKTRGQQVTLRCSSQSGHNTVSWYQQALGQGPQFIFQYYREEENGRGNFPPRFSGLQFPNYSSELNVNALELDDSALYLCASSSEKGVITDTQYFGPGTRLTVL.

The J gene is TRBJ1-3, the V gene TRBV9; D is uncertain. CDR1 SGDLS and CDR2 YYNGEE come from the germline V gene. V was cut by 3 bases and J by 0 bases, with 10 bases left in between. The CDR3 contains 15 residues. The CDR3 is CASSDEAISGNTIYF. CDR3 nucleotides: TGTGCCAGCAGCGATGAAGCCATCTCTGGAAACACCATATATTTT.

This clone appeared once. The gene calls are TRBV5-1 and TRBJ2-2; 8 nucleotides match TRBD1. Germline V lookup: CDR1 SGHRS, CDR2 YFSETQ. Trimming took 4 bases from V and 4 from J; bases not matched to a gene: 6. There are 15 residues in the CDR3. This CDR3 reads CASSPGTGFTGELFF. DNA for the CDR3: TGCGCCAGCAGCCCCGGGACAGGATTCACCGGGGAGCTGTTTTTT.

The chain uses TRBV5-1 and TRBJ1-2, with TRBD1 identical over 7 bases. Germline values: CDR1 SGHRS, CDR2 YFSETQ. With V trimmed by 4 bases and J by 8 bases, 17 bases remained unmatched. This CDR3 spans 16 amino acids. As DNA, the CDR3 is TGCGCCAGCAGCCCACAGCCAGCTGGACAGGTTAAAGGCTACACCTTC. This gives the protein CASSPQPAGQVKGYTF. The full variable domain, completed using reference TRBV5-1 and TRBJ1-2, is KAGVTQTPRYLIKTRGQQVTLSCSPISGHRSVSWYQQTPGQGLQFLFEYFSETQRNKGNFPGRFSGRQFSNSRSEMNVSTLELGDSALYLCASSPQPAGQVKGYTFGSGTRLTVV.

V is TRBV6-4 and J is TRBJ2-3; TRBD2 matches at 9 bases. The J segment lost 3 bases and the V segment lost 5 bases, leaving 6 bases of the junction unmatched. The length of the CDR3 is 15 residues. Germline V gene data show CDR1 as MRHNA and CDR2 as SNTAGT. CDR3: CASSLAGDSTDTQYF. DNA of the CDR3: TGTGCCAGCAGTTTAGCGGGAGACAGTACAGATACGCAGTATTTT.

The CDR3 region has the DNA TGTGCCAGCAGCGTAGGGTACAGGGGATCCTACGAGCAGTACTTC. It encodes CASSVGYRGSYEQYF. The rearrangement links TRBV9 to TRBJ2-7, with 7 bases identical to TRBD1. The CDR3 sequence is 15 residues long. V shed 0 bases, J shed 1 base, and the junction held 4 bases outside the gene matches. CDR1 and CDR2 from the germline V gene are SGDLS and YYNGEE.